This TCR beta chain derives from a study of cytomegalovirus exposure and HLA in healthy donors. Study-wide findings and caveats: Further analysis, carried out later, found HLA-associated TCR beta chains more clonally expanded than equally common other chains. Rates of TCR association differed by HLA locus in a later analysis, with DRB1 highest and HLA-C lowest.

V shed 0 bases and J 8 bases; nucleotides not matched to a gene: 9. This CDR3 has 16 amino acids. Germline V gene data show CDR1 as SGHRS and CDR2 as YFSETQ. This clone was detected only once. Antigen unknown. With 60 Vbeta and 13 Jbeta primers, the PCR was carried out. Sequencing used immunoSEQ multiplex PCR; TCRdb keeps in-frame clones, though not all of them. Of about 160,000 clones listed, about 80% are singletons. The sequenced sample was PBMCs. The clonotype was recovered from a woman aged 45-65 years in good health and CMV-seronegative. This rearrangement joins TRBV5-1 to TRBJ2-2; 8 bases fit TRBD2. The chain's CDR3 is CASSLVRGGTLGELFF. As DNA, the CDR3 is TGCGCCAGCAGCTTGGTACGCGGGGGGACCCTAGGGGAGCTGTTTTTT.